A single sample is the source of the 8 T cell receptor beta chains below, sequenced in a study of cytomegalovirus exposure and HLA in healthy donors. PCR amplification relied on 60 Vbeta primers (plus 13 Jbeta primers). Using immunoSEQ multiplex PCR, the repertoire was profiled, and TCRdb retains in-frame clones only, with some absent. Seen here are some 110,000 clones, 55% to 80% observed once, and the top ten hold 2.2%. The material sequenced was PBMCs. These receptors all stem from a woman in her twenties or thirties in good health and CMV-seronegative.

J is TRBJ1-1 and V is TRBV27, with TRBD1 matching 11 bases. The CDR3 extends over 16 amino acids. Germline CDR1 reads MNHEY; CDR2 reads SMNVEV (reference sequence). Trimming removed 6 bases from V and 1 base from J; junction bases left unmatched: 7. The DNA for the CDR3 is TGTGCCAGCAGGAGGGGACAGGGGGTGGGGAACACTGAAGCTTTCTTT. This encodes CASRRGQGVGNTEAFF.

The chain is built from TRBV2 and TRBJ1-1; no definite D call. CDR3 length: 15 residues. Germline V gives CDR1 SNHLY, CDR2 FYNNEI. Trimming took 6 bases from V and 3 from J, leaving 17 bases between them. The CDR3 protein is CASSEGWQKDTEAFF. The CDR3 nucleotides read TGTGCCAGCAGCGAGGGCTGGCAAAAGGACACTGAAGCTTTCTTT.

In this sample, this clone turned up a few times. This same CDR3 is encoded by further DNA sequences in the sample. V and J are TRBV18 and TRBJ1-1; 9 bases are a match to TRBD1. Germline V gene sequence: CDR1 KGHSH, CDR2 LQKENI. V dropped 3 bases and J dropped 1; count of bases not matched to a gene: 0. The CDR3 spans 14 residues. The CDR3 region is CASSPGQGNTEAFF. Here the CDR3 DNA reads TGTGCCAGCTCACCGGGACAGGGGAACACTGAAGCTTTCTTT.

In nucleotides, the CDR3 is TGTGCCAGCAGCGTAGCTAGGGCGGGCAGTAGCACAGATACGCAGTATTTT. Protein product: CASSVARAGSSTDTQYF. The rearrangement joins TRBV9 to TRBJ2-3, with D tentatively TRBD2 (5 bases). V shed 0 bases and J shed 0 bases, with 14 bases lying between them. The CDR3 has 17 amino acids. The germline CDR1 and CDR2 sequences are SGDLS and YYNGEE.

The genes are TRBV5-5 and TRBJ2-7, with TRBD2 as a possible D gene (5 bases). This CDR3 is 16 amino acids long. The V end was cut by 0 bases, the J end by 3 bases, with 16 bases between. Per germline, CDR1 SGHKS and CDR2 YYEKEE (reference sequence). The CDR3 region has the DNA TGTGCCAGCAGCTTGGATGGCGGGTTTGTAGGCTACGAGCAGTACTTC. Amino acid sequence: CASSLDGGFVGYEQYF.

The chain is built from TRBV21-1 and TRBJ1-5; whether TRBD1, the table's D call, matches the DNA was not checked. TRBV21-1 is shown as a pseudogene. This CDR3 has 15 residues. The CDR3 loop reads CASSSRTAHNQPQHF. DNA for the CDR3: TGTGCCAGCAGCAGCAGGACAGCCCACAATCAGCCCCAGCATTTT.

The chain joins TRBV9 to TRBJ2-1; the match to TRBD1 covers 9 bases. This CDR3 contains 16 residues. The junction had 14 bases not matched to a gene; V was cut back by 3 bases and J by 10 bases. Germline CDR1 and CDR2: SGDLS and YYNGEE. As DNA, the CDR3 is TGTGCCAGCAGCGGGACAGGGGCAAGCACGTATAACGAGCAGTTCTTC. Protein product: CASSGTGASTYNEQFF.

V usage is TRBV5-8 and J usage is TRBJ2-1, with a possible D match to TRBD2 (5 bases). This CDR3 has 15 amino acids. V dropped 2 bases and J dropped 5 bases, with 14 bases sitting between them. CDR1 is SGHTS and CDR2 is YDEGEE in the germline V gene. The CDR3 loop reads CASSFRVLAHNEQFF. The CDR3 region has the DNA TGTGCCAGCAGCTTTAGGGTCCTAGCTCACAATGAGCAGTTCTTC.